This T cell receptor (beta chain) is from a study of blood T cell repertoires in COVID-19. Study context: PBMCs, B-cell-depleted T cells, or T cells provided the cDNA or gDNA that made up the material.

Germline-derived CDR1 and CDR2 are SGHAT and FQNNGV. V lost 3 bases and J 0 bases, leaving 14 bases between the germline ends. This CDR3 is built from 16 residues. How the authors handled the data: How many nucleated cells were present was estimated from reference gene primer amplification. Assay used: immunoSEQ multiplex PCR; TCRdb lists only in-frame clones, some missing. V and J calls and clone size are given by that table; D and trimming were obtained from the DNA. The table includes approximately 60,000 clones, under 80% detected once. The chain carries TRBV11-2 and TRBJ1-1; D might be TRBD1 (6 bases). The sequence was obtained from a man aged 55 to 70 with acute or convalescent COVID-19. Sample: peripheral blood. Here the CDR3 DNA reads TGTGCCAGCAGCTTTGGGCGGGGGGCGATGAACACTGAAGCTTTCTTT. It specifies CASSFGRGAMNTEAFF.